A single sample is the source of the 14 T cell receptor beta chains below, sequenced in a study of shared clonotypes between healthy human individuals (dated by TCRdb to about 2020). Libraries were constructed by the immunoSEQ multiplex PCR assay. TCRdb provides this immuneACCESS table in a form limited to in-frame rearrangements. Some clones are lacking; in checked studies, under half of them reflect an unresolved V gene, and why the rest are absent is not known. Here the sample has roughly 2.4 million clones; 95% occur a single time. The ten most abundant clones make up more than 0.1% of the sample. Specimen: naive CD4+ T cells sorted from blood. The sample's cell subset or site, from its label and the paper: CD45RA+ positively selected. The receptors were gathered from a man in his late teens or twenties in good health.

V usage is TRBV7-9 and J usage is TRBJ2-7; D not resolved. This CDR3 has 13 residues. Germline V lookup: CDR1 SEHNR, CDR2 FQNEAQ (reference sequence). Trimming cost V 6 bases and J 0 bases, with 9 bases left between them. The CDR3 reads CASRPANSYEQYF. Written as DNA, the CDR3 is TGTGCCAGCAGGCCCGCCAACTCCTACGAGCAGTACTTC. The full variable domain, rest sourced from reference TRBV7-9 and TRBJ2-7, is DTGVSQNPRHKITKRGQNVTFRCDPISEHNRLYWYRQTLGQGPEFLTYFQNEAQLEKSRLLSDRFSAERPKGSFSTLEIQRTEQGDSAMYLCASRPANSYEQYFGPGTRLTVT.

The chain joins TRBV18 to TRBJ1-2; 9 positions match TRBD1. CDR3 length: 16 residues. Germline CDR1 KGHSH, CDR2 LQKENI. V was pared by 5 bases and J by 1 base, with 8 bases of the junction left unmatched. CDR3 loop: CASSFAPGQGNYGYTF. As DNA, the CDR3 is TGTGCCAGCTCATTTGCCCCGGGACAGGGTAACTATGGCTACACCTTC.

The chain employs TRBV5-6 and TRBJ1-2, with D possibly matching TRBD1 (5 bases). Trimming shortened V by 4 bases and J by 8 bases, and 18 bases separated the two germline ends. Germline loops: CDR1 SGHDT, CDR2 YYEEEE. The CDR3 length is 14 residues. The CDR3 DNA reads TGTGCCAGCAGCAGACGTGACAGCCTGACGGGCTACACCTTC. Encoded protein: CASSRRDSLTGYTF.

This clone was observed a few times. CDR3 coding DNA: TGTGCCAGCACCCGACCAGTTAATCAGCCCCAGCATTTT. Translation: CASTRPVNQPQHF. This rearrangement joins TRBV28 to TRBJ1-5; no definite D call. CDR1 is MDHEN, CDR2 SYDVKM, per germline. V was cut by 7 bases and J by 4 bases, with 11 bases left in between. This CDR3 has 13 residues.

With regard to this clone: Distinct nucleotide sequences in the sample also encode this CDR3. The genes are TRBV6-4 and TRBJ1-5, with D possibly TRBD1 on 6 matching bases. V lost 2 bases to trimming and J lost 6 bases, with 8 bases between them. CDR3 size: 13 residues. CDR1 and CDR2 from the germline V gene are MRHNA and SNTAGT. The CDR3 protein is CASSDEGGQPQHF. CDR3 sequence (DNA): TGTGCCAGCAGTGACGAGGGGGGTCAGCCCCAGCATTTT.

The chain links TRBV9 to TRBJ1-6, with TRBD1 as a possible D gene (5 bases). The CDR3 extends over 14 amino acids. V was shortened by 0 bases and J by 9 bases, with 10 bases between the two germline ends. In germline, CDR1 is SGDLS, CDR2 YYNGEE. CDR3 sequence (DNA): TGTGCCAGCAGCGTAGGCGGGGCTGGTTCACCCCTCCACTTT. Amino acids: CASSVGGAGSPLHF.

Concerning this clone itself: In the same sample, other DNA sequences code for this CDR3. In DNA form, the CDR3 reads TGTGCCAGTAGTCGCGACAGAGCCTACGAGCAGTACTTC. Its protein is CASSRDRAYEQYF. This rearrangement joins TRBV19 to TRBJ2-7; weak D call: TRBD1 (5 bases). Trimming removed 5 bases at V and 2 bases at J, with 10 bases between. The V gene's germline CDR1 is LNHDA and CDR2 SQIVND (reference sequence). This CDR3 contains 13 residues.

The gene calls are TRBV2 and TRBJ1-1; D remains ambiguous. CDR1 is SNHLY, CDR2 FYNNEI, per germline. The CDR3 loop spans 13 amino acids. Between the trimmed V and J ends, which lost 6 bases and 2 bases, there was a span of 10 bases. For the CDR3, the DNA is TGTGCCAGCAGCGGCAGTTCAAACACTGAAGCTTTCTTT. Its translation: CASSGSSNTEAFF.

The CDR3 reads CASSPPGQGLYEQYF. Written as DNA, the CDR3 is TGTGCCAGCAGTCCGCCGGGACAGGGCCTCTACGAGCAGTACTTC. The chain recombines TRBV28 with TRBJ2-7; 9 nucleotides agree with TRBD1. This CDR3 has 15 amino acids. The germline CDR1 and CDR2 sequences are MDHEN and SYDVKM. V gave up 5 bases and J gave up 3 bases; unmatched junction bases: 8. The whole variable domain, filled in from reference TRBV28 and TRBJ2-7, reads DVKVTQSSRYLVKRTGEKVFLECVQDMDHENMFWYRQDPGLGLRLIYFSYDVKMKEKGDIPEGYSVSREKKERFSLILESASTNQTSMYLCASSPPGQGLYEQYFGPGTRLTVT.

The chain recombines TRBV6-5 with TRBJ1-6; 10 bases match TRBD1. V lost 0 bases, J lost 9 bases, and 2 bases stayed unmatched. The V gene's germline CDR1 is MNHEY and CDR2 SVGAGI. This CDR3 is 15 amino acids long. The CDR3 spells CASSYSTGGTSPLHF. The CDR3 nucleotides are TGTGCCAGCAGTTACTCGACAGGGGGCACTTCACCCCTCCACTTT.

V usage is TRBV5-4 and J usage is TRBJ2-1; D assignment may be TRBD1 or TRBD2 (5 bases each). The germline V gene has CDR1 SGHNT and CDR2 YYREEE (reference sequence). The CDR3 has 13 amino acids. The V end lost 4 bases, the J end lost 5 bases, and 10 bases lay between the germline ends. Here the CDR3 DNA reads TGTGCCAGCAGCACCGGGACCAACAATGAGCAGTTCTTC. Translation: CASSTGTNNEQFF. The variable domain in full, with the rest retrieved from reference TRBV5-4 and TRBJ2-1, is ETGVTQSPTHLIKTRGQQVTLRCSSQSGHNTVSWYQQALGQGPQFIFQYYREEENGRGNFPPRFSGLQFPNYSSELNVNALELDDSALYLCASSTGTNNEQFFGPGTRLTVL.

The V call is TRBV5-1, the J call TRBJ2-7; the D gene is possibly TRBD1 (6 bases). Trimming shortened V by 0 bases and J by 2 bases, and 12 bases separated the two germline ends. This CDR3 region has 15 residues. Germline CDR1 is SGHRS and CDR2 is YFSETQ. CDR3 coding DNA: TGCGCCAGCAGCTTGGGGACAGAAGCACCCTACGAGCAGTACTTC. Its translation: CASSLGTEAPYEQYF. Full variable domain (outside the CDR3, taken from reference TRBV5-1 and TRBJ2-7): KAGVTQTPRYLIKTRGQQVTLSCSPISGHRSVSWYQQTPGQGLQFLFEYFSETQRNKGNFPGRFSGRQFSNSRSEMNVSTLELGDSALYLCASSLGTEAPYEQYFGPGTRLTVT.

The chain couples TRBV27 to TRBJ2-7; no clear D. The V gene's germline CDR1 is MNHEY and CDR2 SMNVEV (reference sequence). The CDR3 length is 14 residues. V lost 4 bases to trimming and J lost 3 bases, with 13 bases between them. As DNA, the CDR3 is TGTGCCAGCAGTTCTCTGGGATCGGGCTACGAGCAGTACTTC. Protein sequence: CASSSLGSGYEQYF.

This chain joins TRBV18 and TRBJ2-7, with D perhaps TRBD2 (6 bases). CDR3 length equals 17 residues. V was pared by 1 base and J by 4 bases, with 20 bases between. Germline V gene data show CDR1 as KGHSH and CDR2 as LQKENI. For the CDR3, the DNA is TGTGCCAGCTCACCACAGGACGCGGTGGGGGGTCGGTACGAGCAGTACTTC. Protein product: CASSPQDAVGGRYEQYF.